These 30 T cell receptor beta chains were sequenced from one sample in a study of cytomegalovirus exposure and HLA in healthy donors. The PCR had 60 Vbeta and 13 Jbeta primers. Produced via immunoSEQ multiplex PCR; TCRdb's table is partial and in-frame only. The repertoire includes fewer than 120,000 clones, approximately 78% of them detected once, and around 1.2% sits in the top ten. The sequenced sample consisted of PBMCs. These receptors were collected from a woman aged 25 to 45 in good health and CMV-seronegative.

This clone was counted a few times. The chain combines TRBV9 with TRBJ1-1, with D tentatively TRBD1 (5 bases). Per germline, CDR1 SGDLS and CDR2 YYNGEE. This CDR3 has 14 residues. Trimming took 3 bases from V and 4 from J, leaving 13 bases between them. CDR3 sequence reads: CASSEGPFLTEAFF. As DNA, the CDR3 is TGTGCCAGCAGCGAGGGGCCCTTTCTCACTGAAGCTTTCTTT. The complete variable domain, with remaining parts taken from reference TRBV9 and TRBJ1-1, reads DSGVTQTPKHLITATGQRVTLRCSPRSGDLSVYWYQQSLDQGLQFLIQYYNGEERAKGNILERFSAQQFPDLHSELNLSSLELGDSALYFCASSEGPFLTEAFFGQGTRLTVV.

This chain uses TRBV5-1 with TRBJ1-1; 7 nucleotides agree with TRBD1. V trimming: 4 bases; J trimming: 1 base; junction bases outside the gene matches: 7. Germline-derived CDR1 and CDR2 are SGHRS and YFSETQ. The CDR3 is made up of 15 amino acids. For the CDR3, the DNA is TGCGCCAGCAGCACGCGGACAGGTTCGAACACTGAAGCTTTCTTT. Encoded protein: CASSTRTGSNTEAFF.

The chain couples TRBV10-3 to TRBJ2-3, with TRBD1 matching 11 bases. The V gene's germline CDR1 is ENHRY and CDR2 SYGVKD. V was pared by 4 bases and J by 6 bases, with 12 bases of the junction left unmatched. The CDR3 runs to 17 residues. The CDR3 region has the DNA TGTGCCATCAGTGTTCGGGACAGGGGGTTTCGTATTGATACGCAGTATTTT. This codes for CAISVRDRGFRIDTQYF.

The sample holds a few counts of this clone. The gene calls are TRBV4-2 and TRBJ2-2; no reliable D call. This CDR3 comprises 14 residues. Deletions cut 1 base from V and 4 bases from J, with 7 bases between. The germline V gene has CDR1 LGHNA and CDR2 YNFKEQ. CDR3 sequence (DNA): TGTGCCAGCAGCCAAGGTCTTAGCACCGGGGAGCTGTTTTTT. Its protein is CASSQGLSTGELFF.

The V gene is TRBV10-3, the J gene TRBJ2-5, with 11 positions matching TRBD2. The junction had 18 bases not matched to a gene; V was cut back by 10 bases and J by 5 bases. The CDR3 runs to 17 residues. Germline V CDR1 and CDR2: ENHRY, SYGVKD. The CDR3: CATQQGSGRAWMETQYF. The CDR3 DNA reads TGTGCCACCCAGCAGGGTAGCGGGAGGGCCTGGATGGAGACCCAGTACTTC.

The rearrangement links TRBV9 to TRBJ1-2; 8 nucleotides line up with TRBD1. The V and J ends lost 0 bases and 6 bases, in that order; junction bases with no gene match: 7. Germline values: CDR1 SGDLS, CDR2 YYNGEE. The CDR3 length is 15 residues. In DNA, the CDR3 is TGTGCCAGCAGCGTAGTCCTTGGGACAGGAGATGGCTACACCTTC. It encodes CASSVVLGTGDGYTF. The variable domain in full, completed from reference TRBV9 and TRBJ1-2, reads DSGVTQTPKHLITATGQRVTLRCSPRSGDLSVYWYQQSLDQGLQFLIQYYNGEERAKGNILERFSAQQFPDLHSELNLSSLELGDSALYFCASSVVLGTGDGYTFGSGTRLTVV.

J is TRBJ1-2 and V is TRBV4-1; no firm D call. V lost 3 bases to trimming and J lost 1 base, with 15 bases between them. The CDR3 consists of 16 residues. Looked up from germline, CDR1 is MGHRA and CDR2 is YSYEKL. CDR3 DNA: TGCGCCAGCAGCCAGGTATTCGCGGGCGATAACTATGGCTACACCTTC. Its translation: CASSQVFAGDNYGYTF.

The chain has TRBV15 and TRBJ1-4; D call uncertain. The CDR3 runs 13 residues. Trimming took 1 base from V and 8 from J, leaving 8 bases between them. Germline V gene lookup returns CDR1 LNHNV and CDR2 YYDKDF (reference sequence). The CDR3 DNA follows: TGTGCCACCAGCAGAGGAACTGTAGAAAAACTGTTTTTT. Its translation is CATSRGTVEKLFF.

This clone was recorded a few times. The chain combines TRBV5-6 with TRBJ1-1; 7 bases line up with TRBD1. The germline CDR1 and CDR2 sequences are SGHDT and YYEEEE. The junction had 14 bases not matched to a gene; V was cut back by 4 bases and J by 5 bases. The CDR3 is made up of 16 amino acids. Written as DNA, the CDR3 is TGTGCCAGCAGCCGTGACAGGGATATTGGAAGAACTGAAGCTTTCTTT. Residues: CASSRDRDIGRTEAFF.

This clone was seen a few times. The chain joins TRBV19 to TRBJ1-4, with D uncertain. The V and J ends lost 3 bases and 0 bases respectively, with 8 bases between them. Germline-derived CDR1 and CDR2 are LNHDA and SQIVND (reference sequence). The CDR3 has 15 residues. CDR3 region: CASSMLESTNEKLFF. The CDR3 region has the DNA TGTGCCAGTAGTATGTTGGAGTCAACTAATGAAAAACTGTTTTTT.

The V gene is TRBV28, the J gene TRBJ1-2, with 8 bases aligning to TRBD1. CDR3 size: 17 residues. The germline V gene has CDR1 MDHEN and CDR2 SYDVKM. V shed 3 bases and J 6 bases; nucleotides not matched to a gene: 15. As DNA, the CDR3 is TGTGCCAGCAGTTTCGGGGACAGGTCTATCGTCAGCCATGGCTACACCTTC. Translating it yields CASSFGDRSIVSHGYTF.

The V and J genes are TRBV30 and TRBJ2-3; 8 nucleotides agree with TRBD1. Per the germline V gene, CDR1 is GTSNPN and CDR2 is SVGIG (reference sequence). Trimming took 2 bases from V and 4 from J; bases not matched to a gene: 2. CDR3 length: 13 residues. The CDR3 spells CAWSRTGSDTQYF. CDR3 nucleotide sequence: TGTGCCTGGAGTCGGACAGGGTCAGATACGCAGTATTTT.

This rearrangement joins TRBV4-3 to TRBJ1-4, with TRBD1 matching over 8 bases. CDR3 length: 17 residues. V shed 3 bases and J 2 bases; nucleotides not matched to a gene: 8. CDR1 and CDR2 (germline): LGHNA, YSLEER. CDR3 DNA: TGCGCCAGCAGCCAGAATGGACAGGGTAACACTAATGAAAAACTGTTTTTT. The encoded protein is CASSQNGQGNTNEKLFF.

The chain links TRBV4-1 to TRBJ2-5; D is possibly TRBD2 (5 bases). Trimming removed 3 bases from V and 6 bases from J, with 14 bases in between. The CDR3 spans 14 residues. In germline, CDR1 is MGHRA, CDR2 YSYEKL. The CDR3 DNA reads TGCGCCAGCAGCCACCCTGAGGGATGGCAGACCCAGTACTTC. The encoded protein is CASSHPEGWQTQYF.

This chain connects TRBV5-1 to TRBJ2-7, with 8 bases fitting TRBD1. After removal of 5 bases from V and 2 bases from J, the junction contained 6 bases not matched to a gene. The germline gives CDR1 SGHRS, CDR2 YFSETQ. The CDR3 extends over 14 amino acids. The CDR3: CASSPGQAPYEQYF. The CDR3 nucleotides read TGCGCCAGCAGTCCGGGACAGGCTCCCTACGAGCAGTACTTC.

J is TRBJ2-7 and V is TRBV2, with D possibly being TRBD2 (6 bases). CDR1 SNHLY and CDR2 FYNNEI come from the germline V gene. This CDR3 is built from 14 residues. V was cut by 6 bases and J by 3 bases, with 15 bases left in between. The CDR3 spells CASREGQDGYEQYF. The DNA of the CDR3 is TGTGCCAGCAGGGAGGGGCAAGACGGCTACGAGCAGTACTTC.

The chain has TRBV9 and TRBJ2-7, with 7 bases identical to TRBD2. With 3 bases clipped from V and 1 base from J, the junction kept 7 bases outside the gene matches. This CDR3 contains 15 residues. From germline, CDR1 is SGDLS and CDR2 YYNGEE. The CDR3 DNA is TGTGCCAGCAGCGCGGCTAGCGGCCCGTCCTACGAGCAGTACTTC. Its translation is CASSAASGPSYEQYF.

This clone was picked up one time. The CDR3 spells CASSREPGLQETQYF. For the CDR3, the DNA is TGCGCCAGCAGCCGGGAGCCGGGACTTCAAGAGACCCAGTACTTC. The chain uses TRBV5-1 and TRBJ2-5; weak D call: TRBD2 (6 bases). V was pared by 4 bases and J by 2 bases, with 15 bases between. The CDR3 is made up of 15 amino acids. Per the germline V gene, CDR1 is SGHRS and CDR2 is YFSETQ.

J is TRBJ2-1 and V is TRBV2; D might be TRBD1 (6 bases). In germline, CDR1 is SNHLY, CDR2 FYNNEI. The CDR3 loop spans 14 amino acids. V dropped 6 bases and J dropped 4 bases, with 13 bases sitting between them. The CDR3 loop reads CASRQTGPYNEQFF. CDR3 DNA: TGTGCCAGCAGGCAGACAGGTCCATACAATGAGCAGTTCTTC.

The CDR3 reads CASSLRQGLEAFF. The DNA of the CDR3 is TGCGCCAGCAGCTTGCGTCAGGGACTTGAAGCTTTCTTT. The V and J genes are TRBV5-1 and TRBJ1-1, with TRBD1 as a possible D gene (5 bases). The CDR3 contains 13 residues. V was clipped by 1 base and J by 7 bases, with 11 bases between them. Germline CDR1 SGHRS, CDR2 YFSETQ.

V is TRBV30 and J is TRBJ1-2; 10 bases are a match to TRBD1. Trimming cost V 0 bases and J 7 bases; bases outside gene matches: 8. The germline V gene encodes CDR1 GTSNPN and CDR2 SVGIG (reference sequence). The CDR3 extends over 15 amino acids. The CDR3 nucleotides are TGTGCCTGGAGTGTACTACGGACAGGGGGTTTTGGCTACACCTTC. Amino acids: CAWSVLRTGGFGYTF.

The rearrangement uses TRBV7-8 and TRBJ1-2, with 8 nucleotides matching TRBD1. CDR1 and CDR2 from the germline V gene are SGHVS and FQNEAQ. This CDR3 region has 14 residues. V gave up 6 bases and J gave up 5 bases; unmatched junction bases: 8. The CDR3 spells CASREPGGRYGYTF. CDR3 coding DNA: TGTGCCAGCAGAGAGCCAGGGGGCCGGTATGGCTACACCTTC.

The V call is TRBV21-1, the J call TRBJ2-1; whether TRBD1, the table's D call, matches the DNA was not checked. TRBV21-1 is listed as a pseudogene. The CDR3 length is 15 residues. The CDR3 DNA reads TGTGCCAGCAGCAAACCTCAGGCAAAACACAATGAGCAGTTCTTC. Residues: CASSKPQAKHNEQFF.

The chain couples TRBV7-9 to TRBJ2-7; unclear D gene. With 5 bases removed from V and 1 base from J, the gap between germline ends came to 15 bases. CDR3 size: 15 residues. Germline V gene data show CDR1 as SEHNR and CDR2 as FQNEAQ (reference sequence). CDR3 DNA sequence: TGTGCCAGCAGCCCCTCTGGCGGCCCTTCCTACGAGCAGTACTTC. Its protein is CASSPSGGPSYEQYF.

The CDR3, as DNA: TGTGCCAGTAGTATGGAACAGGGGATCTCGGGAGAGACCCAGTACTTC. It specifies CASSMEQGISGETQYF. The chain uses TRBV19 and TRBJ2-5; the match to TRBD1 covers 7 bases. Germline V gene sequence: CDR1 LNHDA, CDR2 SQIVND (reference sequence). V lost 3 bases, J lost 4 bases, and 11 bases stayed unmatched. CDR3 length: 16 residues.

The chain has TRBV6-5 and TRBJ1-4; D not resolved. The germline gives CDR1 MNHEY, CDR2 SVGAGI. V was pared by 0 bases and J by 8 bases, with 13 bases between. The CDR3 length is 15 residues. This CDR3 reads CASSYSGSRGEKLFF. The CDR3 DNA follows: TGTGCCAGCAGTTACTCGGGTTCCAGAGGAGAAAAACTGTTTTTT.

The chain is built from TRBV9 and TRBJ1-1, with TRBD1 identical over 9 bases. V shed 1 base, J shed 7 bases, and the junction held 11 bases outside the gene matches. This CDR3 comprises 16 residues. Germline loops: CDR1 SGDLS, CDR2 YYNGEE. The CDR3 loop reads CASSVLSQGTGSEAFF. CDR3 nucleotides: TGTGCCAGCAGCGTATTAAGTCAAGGGACAGGGAGTGAAGCTTTCTTT.

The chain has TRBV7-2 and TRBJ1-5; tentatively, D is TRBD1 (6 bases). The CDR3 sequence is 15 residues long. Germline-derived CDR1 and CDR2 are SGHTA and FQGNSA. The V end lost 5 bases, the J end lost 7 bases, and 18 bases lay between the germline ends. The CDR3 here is CASSHTTGPQQPQHF. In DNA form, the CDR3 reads TGTGCCAGCAGCCACACTACAGGGCCTCAGCAGCCCCAGCATTTT.

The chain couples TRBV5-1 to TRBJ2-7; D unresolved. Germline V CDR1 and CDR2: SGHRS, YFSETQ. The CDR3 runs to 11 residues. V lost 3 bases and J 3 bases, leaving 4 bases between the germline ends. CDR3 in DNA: TGCGCCAGCAGCTCGTACTACGAGCAGTACTTC. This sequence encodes CASSSYYEQYF.

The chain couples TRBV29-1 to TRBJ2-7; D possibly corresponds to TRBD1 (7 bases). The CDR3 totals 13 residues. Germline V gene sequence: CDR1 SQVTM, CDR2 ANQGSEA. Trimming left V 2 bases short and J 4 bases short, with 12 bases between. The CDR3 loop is CSVETGEDYEQYF. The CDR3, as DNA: TGCAGCGTTGAAACAGGGGAGGATTACGAGCAGTACTTC.